This T cell receptor beta chain was obtained from a study of CD8+CD57+ T cells in acquired aplastic anemia. About the study: Sorted CD4+ and CD8+ cells gave a mean 3.2 ug DNA, range roughly 0.18 to 27.4 ug.

Sequencing involved patients with CD8+CD57+ cell expansion previously shown by flow cytometry. Genomic DNA, serving as template, underwent TCR beta VDJ and CDR3 profiling. MiXCR was run by TCRdb on the reads, yielding one entry per CDR3 protein. This table has 450,000 to 600,000 distinct CDR3 sequences, over 25% appearing once. The CDR3 consists of 14 residues. The J segment lost 7 bases and the V segment lost 0 bases, leaving 8 bases of the junction unmatched. In germline, CDR1 is GTSNPN, CDR2 SVGIG (reference sequence). This clonotype came up a few times. This chain connects TRBV30 to TRBJ1-2, with TRBD1 identical over 7 bases. The sequenced material came from sorted CD4+, CD8+, or CD8+CD57+ T cells (not recorded which) from PBMCs. The receptor's source is a human donor with aplastic anemia. CDR3: CAWSVLRGQGGYTF. For the CDR3, the DNA is TGTGCCTGGAGTGTATTAAGGGGGCAAGGTGGCTACACCTTC.